A selection of T cell receptor beta chains follows, all from one sample in a study of blood T cells in healthy people across ages. Using its own MiXCR run on the 5' RACE reads, TCRdb lists one record per CDR3 protein. The sample includes about 700,000 distinct CDR3 sequences, approximately 29% seen only once; the top ten take 15%. Sequenced sample: blood. The receptors come from a woman aged 80 or over in good health. Each CDR3 is given with its conserved first and last residue. A D gene is named only where the DNA matches it firmly. The size entry is marked missing in some rows and otherwise reads once, few, many or a size class.

V	D	J	size	DNA	CDR3
TRBV15	-	TRBJ2-1	many	TGTGCCACCAGCAGAGATCCCGGTGTTTTGCGGGAAGGCTACAATGAGCAGTTCTTC	CATSRDPGVLREGYNEQFF
TRBV7-2	-	TRBJ1-2	many	TGTGCCAGCAGCTTAGGTGGTTCAGGAACTGGCTACACCTTC	CASSLGGSGTGYTF
TRBV29-1	-	TRBJ2-3	-	TGCAGCGTTGGGGACAGCACAGATACGCAGTATTTT	CSVGDSTDTQYF
TRBV27	-	TRBJ2-5	-	TGTGCCACGTCCGCAGGGCAGGAGACCCAGTACTTC	CATSAGQETQYF
TRBV5-1	TRBD2	TRBJ2-7	many	TGCGCCAGCAGCTACAGGGCTAGCGGGGGACTTTACGAGCAGTACTTC	CASSYRASGGLYEQYF
TRBV6-6	-	TRBJ2-3	many	TGTGCCAGCAGTTTCCCAGGCGGGGATACGCAGTATTTT	CASSFPGGDTQYF
TRBV11-2	TRBD1	TRBJ2-3	-	TGTGCCAGCAGCCACCCGACAGGGCTCACAGATACGCAGTATTTT	CASSHPTGLTDTQYF
TRBV7-9	-	TRBJ1-2	many	TGTGCCAGCAGCCGATCTTCGACAGTGGGCCATGGCTACACCTTC	CASSRSSTVGHGYTF
TRBV24-1	TRBD2	TRBJ2-1	many	TGTGCCACCAGTGATAGGGTCGGGGGGGCCTTGAATGAGCAGTTCTTC	CATSDRVGGALNEQFF
TRBV30	-	TRBJ1-6	-	TGTGCCTGGAGCCGACCGGACGGGCGTAATTCACCCCTCCACTTT	CAWSRPDGRNSPLHF
TRBV20-1	-	TRBJ1-4	many	TGCAGTGCCCCCACCGGGGCCGGGAATGAAAAACTGTTTTTT	CSAPTGAGNEKLFF
TRBV5-1	TRBD2	TRBJ2-7	-	TGCGCCAGCAGCTTCACTAGCGTCGAGCAGTACTTC	CASSFTSVEQYF
TRBV6-1	-	TRBJ1-1	few	TGTGCCTCAGGGCTCGGCACCGCTGAAGCTTTCTTT	CASGLGTAEAFF
TRBV21-1	-	TRBJ1-1	-	TGTGCCAGCAGTGGGTGGGCCAAGAACACTGAAGCTTTCTTT	CASSGWAKNTEAFF
TRBV12-3/TRBV12-4	-	TRBJ1-1	few	TGTGCCAGCAGTTTAATTACAGTCATGAACACTGAAGCTTTCTTT	CASSLITVMNTEAFF
TRBV2	-	TRBJ2-7	many	TGTGCCAGCAGTATGACAGATATCCCCTACGAGCAGTACTTC	CASSMTDIPYEQYF
TRBV29-1	TRBD2	TRBJ2-1	many	TGCAGCTCCGGGGGGAATGAGCAGTTCTTC	CSSGGNEQFF
TRBV9	-	TRBJ2-3	many	TGTGCCAGCAGCGATGGGGTCCGCACGGATACGCAGTATTTT	CASSDGVRTDTQYF
TRBV12-5	TRBD1	TRBJ1-5	-	TGTGCTAGTGCCCTCGGACAGGCTGGGCAGCCCCAGCATTTT	CASALGQAGQPQHF
TRBV7-6	TRBD1	TRBJ2-5	many	TGTGCCAGCAGCACCGCGACAGGGCGGGAGACCCAGTACTTC	CASSTATGRETQYF
TRBV11-2	TRBD2	TRBJ2-1	-	TGTGCCAGCAGCTTAGTGACTGGCGGGAGAAATGAGCAGTTCTTC	CASSLVTGGRNEQFF
TRBV3-1	TRBD2	TRBJ2-5	-	TGTGCCAGCAGCCAAGATGTTGGGACTAGCGGAAATGAGCAGTACTTC	CASSQDVGTSGNEQYF
TRBV9	TRBD2	TRBJ2-3	many	TGTGCCAGCAGCCCAAACCCTAGCGGGGTGTTCTCAGATACGCAGTATTTT	CASSPNPSGVFSDTQYF